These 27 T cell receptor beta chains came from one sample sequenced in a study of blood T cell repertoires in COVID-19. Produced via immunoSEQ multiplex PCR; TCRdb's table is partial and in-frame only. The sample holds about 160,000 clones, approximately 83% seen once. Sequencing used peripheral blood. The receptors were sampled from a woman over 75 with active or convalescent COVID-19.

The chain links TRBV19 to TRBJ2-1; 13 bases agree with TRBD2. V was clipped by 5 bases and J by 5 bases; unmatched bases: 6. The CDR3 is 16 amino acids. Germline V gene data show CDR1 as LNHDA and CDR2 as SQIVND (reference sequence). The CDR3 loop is CASSANGLAGDNEQFF. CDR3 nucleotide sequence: TGTGCCAGTAGTGCAAACGGACTAGCGGGGGACAATGAGCAGTTCTTC.

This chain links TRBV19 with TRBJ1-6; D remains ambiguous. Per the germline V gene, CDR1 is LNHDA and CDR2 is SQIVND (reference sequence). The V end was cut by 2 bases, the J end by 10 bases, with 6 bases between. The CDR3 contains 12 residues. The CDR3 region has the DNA TGTGCCAGTAGTATACTAGCCTCACCCCTCCACTTT. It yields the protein CASSILASPLHF.

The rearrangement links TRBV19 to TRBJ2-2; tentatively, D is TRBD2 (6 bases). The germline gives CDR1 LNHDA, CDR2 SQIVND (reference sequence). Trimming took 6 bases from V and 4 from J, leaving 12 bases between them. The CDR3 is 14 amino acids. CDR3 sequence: CASRGGQTTGELFF. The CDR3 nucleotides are TGTGCCAGTAGAGGAGGGCAGACCACCGGGGAGCTGTTTTTT.

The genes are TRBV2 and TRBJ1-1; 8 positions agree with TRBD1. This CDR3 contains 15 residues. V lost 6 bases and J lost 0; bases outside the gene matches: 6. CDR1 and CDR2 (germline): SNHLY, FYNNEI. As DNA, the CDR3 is TGTGCCAGCAGGACAGGGGTGGCCATGAACACTGAAGCTTTCTTT. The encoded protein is CASRTGVAMNTEAFF.

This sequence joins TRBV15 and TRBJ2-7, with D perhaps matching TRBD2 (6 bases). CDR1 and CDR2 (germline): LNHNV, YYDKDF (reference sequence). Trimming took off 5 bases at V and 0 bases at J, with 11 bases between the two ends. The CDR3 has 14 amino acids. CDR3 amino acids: CATSPRDSSYEQYF. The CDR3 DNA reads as TGTGCCACCAGCCCCCGGGACTCCTCCTACGAGCAGTACTTC.

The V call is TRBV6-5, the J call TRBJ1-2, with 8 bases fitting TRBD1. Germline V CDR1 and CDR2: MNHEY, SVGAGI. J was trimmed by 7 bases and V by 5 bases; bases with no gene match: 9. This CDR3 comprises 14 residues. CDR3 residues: CASSPTDRAPGYTF. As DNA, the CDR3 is TGTGCCAGCAGTCCTACGGACAGGGCTCCTGGCTACACCTTC.

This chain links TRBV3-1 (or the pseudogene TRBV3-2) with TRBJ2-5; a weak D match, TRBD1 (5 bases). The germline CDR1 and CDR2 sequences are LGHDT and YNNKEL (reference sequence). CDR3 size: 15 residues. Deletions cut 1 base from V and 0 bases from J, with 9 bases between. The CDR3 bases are TGTGCCAGCAGCCAAGGGACACCACACCAAGAGACCCAGTACTTC. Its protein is CASSQGTPHQETQYF.

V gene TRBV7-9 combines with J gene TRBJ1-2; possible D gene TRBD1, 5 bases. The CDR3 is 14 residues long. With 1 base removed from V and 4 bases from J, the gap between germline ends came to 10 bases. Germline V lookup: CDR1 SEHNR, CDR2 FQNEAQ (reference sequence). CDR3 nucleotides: TGTGCCAGCAGCTTAGAGACGACAGCCTATGGCTACACCTTC. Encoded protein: CASSLETTAYGYTF.

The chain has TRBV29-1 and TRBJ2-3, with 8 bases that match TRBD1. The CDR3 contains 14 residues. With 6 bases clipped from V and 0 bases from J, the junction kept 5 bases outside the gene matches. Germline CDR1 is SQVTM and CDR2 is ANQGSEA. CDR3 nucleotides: TGCAGCGTGGGACAGGCTACTAGCACAGATACGCAGTATTTT. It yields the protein CSVGQATSTDTQYF.

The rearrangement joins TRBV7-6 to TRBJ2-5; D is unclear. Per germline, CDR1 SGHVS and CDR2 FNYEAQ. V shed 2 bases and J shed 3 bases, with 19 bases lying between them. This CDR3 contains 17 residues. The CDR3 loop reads CASSLRPTVGSKETQYF. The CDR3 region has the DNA TGTGCCAGCAGCTTACGTCCCACAGTGGGTTCCAAAGAGACCCAGTACTTC.

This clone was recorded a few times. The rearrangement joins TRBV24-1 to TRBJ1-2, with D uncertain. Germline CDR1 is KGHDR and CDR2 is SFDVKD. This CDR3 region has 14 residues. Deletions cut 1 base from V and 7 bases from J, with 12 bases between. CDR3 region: CATSDLGLLGGYTF. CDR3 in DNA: TGTGCCACCAGTGATTTAGGCCTACTAGGTGGCTACACCTTC.

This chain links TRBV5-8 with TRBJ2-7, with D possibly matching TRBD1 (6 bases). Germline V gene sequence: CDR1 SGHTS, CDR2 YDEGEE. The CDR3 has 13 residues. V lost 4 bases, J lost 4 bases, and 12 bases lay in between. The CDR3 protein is CASSSGGGYEQYF. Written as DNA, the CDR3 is TGTGCCAGCAGCAGTGGGGGCGGGTACGAGCAGTACTTC.

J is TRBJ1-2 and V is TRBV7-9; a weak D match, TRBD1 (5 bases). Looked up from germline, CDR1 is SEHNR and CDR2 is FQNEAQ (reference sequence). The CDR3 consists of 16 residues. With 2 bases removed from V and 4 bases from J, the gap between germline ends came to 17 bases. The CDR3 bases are TGTGCCAGCAGCTTAATAGTGACAGCAGCAGTCTATGGCTACACCTTC. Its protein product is CASSLIVTAAVYGYTF.

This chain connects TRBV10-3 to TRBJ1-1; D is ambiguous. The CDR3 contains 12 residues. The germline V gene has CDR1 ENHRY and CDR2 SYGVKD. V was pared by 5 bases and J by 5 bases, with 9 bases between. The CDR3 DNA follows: TGTGCCATCAGTTCGGGTGGTACTGAAGCTTTCTTT. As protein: CAISSGGTEAFF.

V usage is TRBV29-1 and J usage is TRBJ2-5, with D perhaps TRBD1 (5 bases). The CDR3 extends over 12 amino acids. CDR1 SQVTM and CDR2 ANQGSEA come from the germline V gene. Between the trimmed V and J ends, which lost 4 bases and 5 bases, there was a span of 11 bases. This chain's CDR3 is CSVGVAGETQYF. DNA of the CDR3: TGCAGCGTTGGGGTAGCAGGGGAGACCCAGTACTTC.

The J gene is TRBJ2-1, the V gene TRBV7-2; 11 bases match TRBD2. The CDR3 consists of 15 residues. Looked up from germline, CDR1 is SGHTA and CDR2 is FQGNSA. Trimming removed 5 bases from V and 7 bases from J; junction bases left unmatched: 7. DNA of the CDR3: TGTGCCAGCAGCGTTAGCGGGGGGGCGGGGAATGAGCAGTTCTTC. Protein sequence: CASSVSGGAGNEQFF.

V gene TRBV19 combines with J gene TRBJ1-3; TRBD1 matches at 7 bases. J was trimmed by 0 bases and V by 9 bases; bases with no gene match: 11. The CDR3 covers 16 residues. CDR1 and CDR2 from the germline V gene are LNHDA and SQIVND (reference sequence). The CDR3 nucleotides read TGTGCCAGCATTCCAGACAGGGCCAGCTCTGGAAACACCATATATTTT. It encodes CASIPDRASSGNTIYF.

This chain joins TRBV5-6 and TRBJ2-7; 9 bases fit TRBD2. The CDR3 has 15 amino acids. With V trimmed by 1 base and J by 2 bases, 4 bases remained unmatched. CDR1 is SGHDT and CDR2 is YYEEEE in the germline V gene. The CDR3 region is CASSLLLAGAYEQYF. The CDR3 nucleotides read TGTGCCAGCAGCTTGTTGTTAGCGGGGGCCTACGAGCAGTACTTC.

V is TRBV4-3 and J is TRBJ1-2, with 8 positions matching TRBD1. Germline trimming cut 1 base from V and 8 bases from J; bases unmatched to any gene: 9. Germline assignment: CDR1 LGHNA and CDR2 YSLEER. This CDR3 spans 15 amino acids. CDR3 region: CASSQARGPFWGYTF. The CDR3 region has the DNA TGCGCCAGCAGCCAAGCCAGGGGGCCCTTTTGGGGCTACACCTTC.

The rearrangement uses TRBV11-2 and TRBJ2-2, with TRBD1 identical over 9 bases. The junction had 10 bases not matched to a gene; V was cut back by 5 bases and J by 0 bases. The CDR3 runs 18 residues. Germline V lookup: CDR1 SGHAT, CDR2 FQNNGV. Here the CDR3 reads CASSTPLGTGTNTGELFF. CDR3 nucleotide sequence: TGTGCCAGCAGCACCCCCTTAGGGACAGGGACGAACACCGGGGAGCTGTTTTTT.

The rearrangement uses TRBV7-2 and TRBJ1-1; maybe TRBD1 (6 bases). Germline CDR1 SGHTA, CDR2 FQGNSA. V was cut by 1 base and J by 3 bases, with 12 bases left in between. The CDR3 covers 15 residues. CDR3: CASSLVTGIDTEAFF. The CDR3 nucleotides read TGTGCCAGCAGCTTAGTAACAGGGATCGACACTGAAGCTTTCTTT.

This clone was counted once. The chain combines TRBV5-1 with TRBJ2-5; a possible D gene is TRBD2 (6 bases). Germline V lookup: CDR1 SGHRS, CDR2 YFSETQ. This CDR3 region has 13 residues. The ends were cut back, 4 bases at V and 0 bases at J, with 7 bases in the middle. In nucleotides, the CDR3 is TGCGCCAGCAGCGGGGGGAACCAAGAGACCCAGTACTTC. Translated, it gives CASSGGNQETQYF.

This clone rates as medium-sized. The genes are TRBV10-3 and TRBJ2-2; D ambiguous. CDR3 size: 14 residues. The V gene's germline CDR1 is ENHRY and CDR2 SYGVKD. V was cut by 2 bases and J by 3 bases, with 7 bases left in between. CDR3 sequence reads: CAISEHSYTGELFF. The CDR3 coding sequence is TGTGCCATCAGTGAGCACAGTTACACCGGGGAGCTGTTTTTT.

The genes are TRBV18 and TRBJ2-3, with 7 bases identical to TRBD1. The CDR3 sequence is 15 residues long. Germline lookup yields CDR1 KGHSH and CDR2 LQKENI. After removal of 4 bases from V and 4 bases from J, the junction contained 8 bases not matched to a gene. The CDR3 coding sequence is TGTGCCAGCTCACTGAACAGGGGTAACGCAGATACGCAGTATTTT. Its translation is CASSLNRGNADTQYF.

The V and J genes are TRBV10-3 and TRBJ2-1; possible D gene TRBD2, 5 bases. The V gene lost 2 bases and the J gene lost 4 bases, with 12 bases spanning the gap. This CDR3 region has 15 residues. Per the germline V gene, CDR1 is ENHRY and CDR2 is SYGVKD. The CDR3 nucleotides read TGTGCCATCAGTGAGGTAGGAGGTACATACAATGAGCAGTTCTTC. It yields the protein CAISEVGGTYNEQFF.

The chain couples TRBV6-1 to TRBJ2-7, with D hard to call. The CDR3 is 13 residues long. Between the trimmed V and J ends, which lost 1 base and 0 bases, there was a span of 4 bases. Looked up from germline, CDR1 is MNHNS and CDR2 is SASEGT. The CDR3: CASSEVNSYEQYF. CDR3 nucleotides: TGTGCCAGCAGTGAAGTTAACTCCTACGAGCAGTACTTC.

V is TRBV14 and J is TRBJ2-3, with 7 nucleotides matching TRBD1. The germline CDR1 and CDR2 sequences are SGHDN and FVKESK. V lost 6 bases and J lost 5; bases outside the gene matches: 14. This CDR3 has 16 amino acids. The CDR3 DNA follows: TGTGCCAGCAGAAATTTTGACAGGGAAAGGGGAGATACGCAGTATTTT. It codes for CASRNFDRERGDTQYF.